What follows are 3 T cell receptor beta chains derived from one specimen sequenced in a study of shared clonotypes between healthy human individuals. Data came from immunoSEQ multiplex PCR; TCRdb stores just in-frame clones and leaves some out. The table records around 1.6 million clones, nearly 99% of them present only once. Sequencing input: naive CD4+ T cells sorted from blood. As to subset: CD45RA+ positively selected. The receptors shown here come from a man aged 25 to 40 in good health.

V is TRBV9 and J is TRBJ1-2; no reliable D call. The CDR3 covers 12 residues. V lost 4 bases to trimming and J lost 3 bases, with 7 bases between them. CDR1 SGDLS and CDR2 YYNGEE come from the germline V gene. In DNA, the CDR3 is TGTGCCAGCAGCCCGGTCTACTATGGCTACACCTTC. Its translation: CASSPVYYGYTF.

The chain carries TRBV15 and TRBJ1-1; D possibly corresponds to TRBD1 (5 bases). V was shortened by 0 bases and J by 6 bases, with 11 bases between the two germline ends. The length of the CDR3 is 14 residues. Germline CDR1 LNHNV, CDR2 YYDKDF (reference sequence). CDR3 sequence (DNA): TGTGCCACCAGCAGAGATATGGGGACCGCTGAAGCTTTCTTT. Amino acids: CATSRDMGTAEAFF.

The rearrangement uses TRBV19 and TRBJ1-2; 7 bases are shared with TRBD1. Germline V CDR1 and CDR2: LNHDA, SQIVND (reference sequence). There are 16 residues in the CDR3. V dropped 5 bases and J dropped 8; count of bases not matched to a gene: 17. CDR3 loop: CASSVWTGTSATGYTF. The CDR3, as DNA: TGTGCCAGTAGTGTGTGGACAGGAACCTCGGCAACGGGCTACACCTTC.